The 5 T cell receptor beta chains presented below share a single source sample, sequenced in a study of blood T cell repertoires in COVID-19. Generated by immunoSEQ multiplex PCR, the TCRdb table keeps only in-frame clones and is missing some. The table records around 130,000 clones, approximately 84% of them present only once. The sample comprised peripheral blood. The source of these receptors is a human donor in a cohort sampled during active COVID-19.

The rearrangement joins TRBV5-6 to TRBJ1-3; TRBD1 aligns across 7 bases. Trimming cost V 4 bases and J 1 base; bases outside gene matches: 5. The CDR3 covers 15 residues. Germline CDR1 is SGHDT and CDR2 is YYEEEE. The CDR3 here is CASSRTGTSGNTIYF. Written as DNA, the CDR3 is TGTGCCAGCAGCAGGACAGGAACTTCTGGAAACACCATATATTTT.

This clone was seen once. The rearrangement uses TRBV12-3 or TRBV12-4 and TRBJ1-2; the D gene is possibly TRBD1 (5 bases). This CDR3 has 11 residues. Trimming removed 2 bases at V and 7 bases at J, with 5 bases between. The CDR3 DNA sequence: TGTGCCAGCAGTTTAAGGGGTGGCTACACCTTC. As protein: CASSLRGGYTF.

This sequence joins TRBV3-1 (or the pseudogene TRBV3-2) and TRBJ1-2; a possible D gene is TRBD1 (6 bases). The CDR3 covers 17 residues. With 5 bases removed from V and 0 bases from J, the gap between germline ends came to 19 bases. In germline, CDR1 is LGHDT, CDR2 YNNKEL (reference sequence). In DNA form, the CDR3 reads TGTGCCAGCAGCACAATGAGCGGGGGCCGAGCTAACTATGGCTACACCTTC. It is translated as CASSTMSGGRANYGYTF.

CDR3 region: CASSYSPEGTEAFF. The CDR3 DNA reads as TGTGCCAGCAGCTATAGCCCTGAGGGCACTGAAGCTTTCTTT. The chain is built from TRBV5-5 and TRBJ1-1; unclear D gene. This CDR3 region has 14 residues. V dropped 3 bases and J dropped 4 bases, with 13 bases sitting between them. Germline V gene lookup returns CDR1 SGHKS and CDR2 YYEKEE (reference sequence). The complete variable domain, with remaining parts taken from reference TRBV5-5 and TRBJ1-1, reads DAGVTQSPTHLIKTRGQQVTLRCSPISGHKSVSWYQQVLGQGPQFIFQYYEKEERGRGNFPDRFSARQFPNYSSELNVNALLLGDSALYLCASSYSPEGTEAFFGQGTRLTVV.

This chain links TRBV7-8 with TRBJ2-2; 9 bases map to TRBD2. Germline V gives CDR1 SGHVS, CDR2 FQNEAQ. Germline trimming cut 4 bases from V and 0 bases from J; bases unmatched to any gene: 6. This CDR3 has 17 residues. CDR3 residues: CASSSRGGVANTGELFF. For the CDR3, the DNA is TGTGCCAGCAGCTCGCGGGGGGGAGTCGCGAACACCGGGGAGCTGTTTTTT.